The clone carrying this TCR beta chain was counted once. Assay: immunoSEQ multiplex PCR; the TCRdb copy retains only in-frame clones and omits some. The sample carries 250,000 or so clones, about 85% recorded once. This sample is part of a study of blood T cell repertoires in COVID-19. Germline V gene sequence: CDR1 SNHLY, CDR2 FYNNEI. This CDR3 is built from 15 residues. The V end lost 0 bases, the J end lost 1 base, and 9 bases lay between the germline ends. V and J are TRBV2 and TRBJ2-5; D is perhaps TRBD1 (6 bases). The receptor comes from a young man who had recovered from COVID-19. The sequenced sample was peripheral blood. The CDR3: CASSEADRIQETQYF. The CDR3 DNA reads TGTGCCAGCAGTGAAGCGGACAGAATCCAAGAGACCCAGTACTTC. Full variable domain (missing parts from reference TRBV2 and TRBJ2-5): EPEVTQTPSHQVTQMGQEVILRCVPISNHLYFYWYRQILGQKVEFLVSFYNNEISEKSEIFDDQFSVERPDGSNFTLKIRSTKLEDSAMYFCASSEADRIQETQYFGPGTRLLVL.